One sample yielded the 5 T cell receptor beta chains listed below, sequenced in a study of blood T cell repertoires in COVID-19. TCRdb's copy holds only in-frame clones and misses some; the assay was immunoSEQ multiplex PCR. The sample holds more than 300,000 clones, roughly nine tenths seen once. The sequencing input was PBMCs or T cells enriched from blood (not recorded which). Receptor source: a woman aged 35 to 49 who had been exposed to COVID-19.

The CDR3 sequence is CASSEAQGAREKLFF. The CDR3 bases are TGTGCCAGCAGTGAAGCGCAAGGGGCACGAGAAAAACTGTTTTTT. This chain links TRBV6-1 with TRBJ1-4; weak D call: TRBD1 (5 bases). V lost 0 bases, J lost 8 bases, and 13 bases lay in between. CDR3 length: 15 amino acids. Germline CDR1 and CDR2: MNHNS and SASEGT.

This clone was observed a single time. The chain employs TRBV19 and TRBJ2-7; 8 bases are shared with TRBD1. The CDR3 length is 15 residues. CDR1 LNHDA and CDR2 SQIVND come from the germline V gene (reference sequence). Germline trimming cut 3 bases from V and 4 bases from J; bases unmatched to any gene: 8. The CDR3 here is CASSIPRQGAYEQYF. CDR3 DNA sequence: TGTGCCAGTAGTATTCCTCGGCAGGGGGCTTACGAGCAGTACTTC.

On this clone: Other DNA sequences in this sample translate to the same CDR3. The chain links TRBV12-3 or TRBV12-4 to TRBJ1-2; D perhaps matches TRBD1 (6 bases). This CDR3 spans 13 amino acids. V dropped 3 bases and J dropped 3 bases, with 8 bases sitting between them. The CDR3 bases are TGTGCCAGCAGTTTGGGGGCCGACTATGGCTACACCTTC. Its protein product is CASSLGADYGYTF.

The chain employs TRBV5-4 and TRBJ2-1; 8 nucleotides line up with TRBD2. CDR1 SGHNT and CDR2 YYREEE come from the germline V gene (reference sequence). After removal of 0 bases from V and 9 bases from J, the junction contained 5 bases not matched to a gene. The CDR3 consists of 14 residues. The CDR3 is CASSLEGTRGEQFF. CDR3 DNA: TGTGCCAGCAGCTTGGAAGGGACTAGGGGTGAGCAGTTCTTC.

The chain employs TRBV7-9 and TRBJ1-4; D is unclear. Trimming removed 3 bases from V and 0 bases from J, with 8 bases in between. The CDR3 sequence is 15 residues long. Looked up from germline, CDR1 is SEHNR and CDR2 is FQNEAQ (reference sequence). The CDR3 spells CASSLVGATNEKLFF. The CDR3 DNA follows: TGTGCCAGCAGCTTGGTGGGCGCAACTAATGAAAAACTGTTTTTT.